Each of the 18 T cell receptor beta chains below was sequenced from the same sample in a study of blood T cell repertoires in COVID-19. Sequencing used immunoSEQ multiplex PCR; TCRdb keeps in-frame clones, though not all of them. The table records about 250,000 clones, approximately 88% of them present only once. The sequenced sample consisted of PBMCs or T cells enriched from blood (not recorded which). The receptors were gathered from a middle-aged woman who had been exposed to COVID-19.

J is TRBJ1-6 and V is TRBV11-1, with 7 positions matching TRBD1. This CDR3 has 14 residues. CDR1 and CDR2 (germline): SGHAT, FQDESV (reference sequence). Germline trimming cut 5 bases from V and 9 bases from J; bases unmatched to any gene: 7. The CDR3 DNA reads TGTGCCAGCAGCGTATGGCAGGGGGGTTCACCCCTCCACTTT. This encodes CASSVWQGGSPLHF.

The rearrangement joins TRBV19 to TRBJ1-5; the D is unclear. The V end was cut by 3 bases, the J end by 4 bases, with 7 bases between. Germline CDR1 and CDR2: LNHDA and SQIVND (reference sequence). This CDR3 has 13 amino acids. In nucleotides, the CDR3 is TGTGCCAGTAGTATTCCTAGGAATCAGCCCCAGCATTTT. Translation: CASSIPRNQPQHF.

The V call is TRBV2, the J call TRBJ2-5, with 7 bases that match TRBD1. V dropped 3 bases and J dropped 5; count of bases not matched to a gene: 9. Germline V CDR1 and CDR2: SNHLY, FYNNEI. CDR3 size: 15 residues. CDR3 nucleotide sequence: TGTGCCAGCAGTGAGTCGACAGGGTCCATGGAGACCCAGTACTTC. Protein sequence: CASSESTGSMETQYF.

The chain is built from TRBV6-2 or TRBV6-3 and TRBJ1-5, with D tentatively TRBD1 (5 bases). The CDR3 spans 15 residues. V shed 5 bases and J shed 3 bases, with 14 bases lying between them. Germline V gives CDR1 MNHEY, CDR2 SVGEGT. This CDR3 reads CASSRLQAINQPQHF. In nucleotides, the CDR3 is TGTGCCAGCAGTCGATTACAGGCGATCAATCAGCCCCAGCATTTT.

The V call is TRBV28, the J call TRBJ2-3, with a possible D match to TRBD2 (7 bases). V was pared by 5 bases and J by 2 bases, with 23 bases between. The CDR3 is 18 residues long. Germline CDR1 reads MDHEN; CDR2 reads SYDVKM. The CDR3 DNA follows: TGTGCCAGCAGTCTCGCATTCGGTGCGGGGGACAACACAGATACGCAGTATTTT. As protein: CASSLAFGAGDNTDTQYF.

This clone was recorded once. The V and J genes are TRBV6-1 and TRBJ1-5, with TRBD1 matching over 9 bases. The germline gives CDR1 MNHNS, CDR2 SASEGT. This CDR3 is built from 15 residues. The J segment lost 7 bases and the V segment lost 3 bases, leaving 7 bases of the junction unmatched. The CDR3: CASSDNRGHRQPQHF. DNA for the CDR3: TGTGCCAGCAGTGATAACAGGGGGCATAGGCAGCCCCAGCATTTT.

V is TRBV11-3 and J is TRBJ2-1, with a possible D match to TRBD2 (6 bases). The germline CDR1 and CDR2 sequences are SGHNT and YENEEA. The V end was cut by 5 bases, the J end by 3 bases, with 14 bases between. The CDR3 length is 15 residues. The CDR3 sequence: CASSLMEGRYNEQFF. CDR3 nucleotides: TGTGCCAGCAGCCTCATGGAGGGCCGCTACAATGAGCAGTTCTTC.

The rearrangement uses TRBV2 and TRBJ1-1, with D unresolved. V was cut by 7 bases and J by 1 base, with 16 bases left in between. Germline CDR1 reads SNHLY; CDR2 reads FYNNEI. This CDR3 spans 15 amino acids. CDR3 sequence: CASTTYGVGNTEAFF. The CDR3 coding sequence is TGTGCCAGCACCACGTACGGGGTGGGGAACACTGAAGCTTTCTTT.

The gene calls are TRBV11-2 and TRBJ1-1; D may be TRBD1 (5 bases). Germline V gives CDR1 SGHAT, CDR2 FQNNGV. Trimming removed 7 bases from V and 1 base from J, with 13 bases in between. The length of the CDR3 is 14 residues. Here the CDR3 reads CASNNGGANTEAFF. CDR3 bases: TGTGCCAGCAACAACGGGGGAGCGAACACTGAAGCTTTCTTT.

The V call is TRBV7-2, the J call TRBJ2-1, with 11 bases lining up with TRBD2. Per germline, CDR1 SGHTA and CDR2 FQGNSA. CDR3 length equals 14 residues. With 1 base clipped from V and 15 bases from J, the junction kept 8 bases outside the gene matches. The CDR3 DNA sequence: TGTGCCAGCAGCTTAGGCCTAGCGGGGGGTCTTTGGTTCTTC. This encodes CASSLGLAGGLWFF.

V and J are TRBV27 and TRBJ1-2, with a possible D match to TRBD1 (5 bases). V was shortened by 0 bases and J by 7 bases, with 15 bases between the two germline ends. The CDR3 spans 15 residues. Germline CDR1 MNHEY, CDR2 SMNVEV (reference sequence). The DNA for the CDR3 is TGTGCCAGCAGTTTATCCCCGTGGGGGGTTAGTGGCTACACCTTC. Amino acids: CASSLSPWGVSGYTF.

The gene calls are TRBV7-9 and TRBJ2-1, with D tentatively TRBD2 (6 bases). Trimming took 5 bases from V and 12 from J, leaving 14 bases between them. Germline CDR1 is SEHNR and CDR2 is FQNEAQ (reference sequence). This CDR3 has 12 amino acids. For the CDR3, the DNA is TGTGCCAGCAGCCCCGGTCCGGAGGGGCAGTTCTTC. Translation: CASSPGPEGQFF.

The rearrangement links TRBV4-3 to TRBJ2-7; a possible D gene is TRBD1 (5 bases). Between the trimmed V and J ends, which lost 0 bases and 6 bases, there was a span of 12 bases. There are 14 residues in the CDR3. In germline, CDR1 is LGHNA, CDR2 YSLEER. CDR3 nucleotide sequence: TGCGCCAGCAGCCAAGACCTCACAGGCCTCGAGCAGTACTTC. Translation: CASSQDLTGLEQYF.

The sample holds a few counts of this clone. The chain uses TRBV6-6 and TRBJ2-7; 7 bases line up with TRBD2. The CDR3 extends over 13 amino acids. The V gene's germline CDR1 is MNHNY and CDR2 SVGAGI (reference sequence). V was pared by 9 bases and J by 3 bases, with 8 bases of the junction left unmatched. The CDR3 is CASTSADYYEQYV. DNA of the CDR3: TGTGCCAGTACTAGCGCCGATTACTACGAGCAGTACGTC.

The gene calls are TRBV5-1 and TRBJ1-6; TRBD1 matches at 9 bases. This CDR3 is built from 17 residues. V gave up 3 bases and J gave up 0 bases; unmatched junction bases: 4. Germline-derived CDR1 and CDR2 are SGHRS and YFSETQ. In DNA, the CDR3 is TGCGCCAGCAGCTGGGGACAGGGAAGCTCCTATAATTCACCCCTCCACTTT. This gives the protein CASSWGQGSSYNSPLHF. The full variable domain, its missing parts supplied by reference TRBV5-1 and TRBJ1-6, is KAGVTQTPRYLIKTRGQQVTLSCSPISGHRSVSWYQQTPGQGLQFLFEYFSETQRNKGNFPGRFSGRQFSNSRSEMNVSTLELGDSALYLCASSWGQGSSYNSPLHFGNGTRLTVT.

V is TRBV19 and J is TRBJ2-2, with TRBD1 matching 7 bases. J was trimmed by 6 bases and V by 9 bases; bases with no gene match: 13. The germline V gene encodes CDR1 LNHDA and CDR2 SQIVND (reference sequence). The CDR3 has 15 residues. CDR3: CASGTAEKGAGELFF. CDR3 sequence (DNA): TGTGCCAGCGGGACAGCGGAAAAAGGGGCCGGGGAGCTGTTTTTT.

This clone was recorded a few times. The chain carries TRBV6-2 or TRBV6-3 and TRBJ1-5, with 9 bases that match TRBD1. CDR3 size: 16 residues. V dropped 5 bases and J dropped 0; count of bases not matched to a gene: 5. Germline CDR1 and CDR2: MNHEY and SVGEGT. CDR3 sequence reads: CASSGTGLYSNQPQHF. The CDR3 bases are TGTGCCAGCAGTGGGACAGGGCTCTATAGCAATCAGCCCCAGCATTTT.

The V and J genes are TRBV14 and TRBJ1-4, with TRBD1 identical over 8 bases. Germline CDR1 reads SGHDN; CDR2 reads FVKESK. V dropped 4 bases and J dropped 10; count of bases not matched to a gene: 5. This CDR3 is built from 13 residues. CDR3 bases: TGTGCCAGCAGCCTACGACAGGGGAGAAAACTGTTTTTT. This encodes CASSLRQGRKLFF.